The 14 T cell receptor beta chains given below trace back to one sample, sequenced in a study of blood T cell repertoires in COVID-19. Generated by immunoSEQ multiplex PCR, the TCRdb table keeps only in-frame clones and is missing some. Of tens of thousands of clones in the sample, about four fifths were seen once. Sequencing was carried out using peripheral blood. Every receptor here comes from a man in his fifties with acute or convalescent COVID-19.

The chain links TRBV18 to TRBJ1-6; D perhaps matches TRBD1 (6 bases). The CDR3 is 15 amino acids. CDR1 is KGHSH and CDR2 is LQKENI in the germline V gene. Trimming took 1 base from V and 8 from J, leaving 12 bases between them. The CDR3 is CASSPLRGRDSPLHF. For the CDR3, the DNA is TGTGCCAGCTCACCACTCAGGGGCAGGGATTCACCCCTCCACTTT.

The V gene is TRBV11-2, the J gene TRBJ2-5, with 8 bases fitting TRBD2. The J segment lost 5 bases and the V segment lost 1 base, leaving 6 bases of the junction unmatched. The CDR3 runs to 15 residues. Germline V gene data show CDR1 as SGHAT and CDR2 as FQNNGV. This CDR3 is CASSLGGTSRETQYF. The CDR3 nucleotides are TGTGCCAGCAGCTTAGGGGGGACTAGTCGGGAGACCCAGTACTTC. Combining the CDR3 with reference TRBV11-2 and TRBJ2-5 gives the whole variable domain EAGVAQSPRYKIIEKRQSVAFWCNPISGHATLYWYQQILGQGPKLLIQFQNNGVVDDSQLPKDRFSAERLKGVDSTLKIQPAKLEDSAVYLCASSLGGTSRETQYFGPGTRLLVL.

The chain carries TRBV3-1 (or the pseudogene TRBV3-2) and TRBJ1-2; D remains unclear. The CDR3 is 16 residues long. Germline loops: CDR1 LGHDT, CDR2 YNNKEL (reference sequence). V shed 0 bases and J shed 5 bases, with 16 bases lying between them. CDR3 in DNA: TGTGCCAGCAGCCAAGAAAGTACGACATACGGATATGGCTACACCTTC. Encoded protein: CASSQESTTYGYGYTF.

The CDR3 nucleotides are TGTGCCAGTAGTATAACTTTAAGCCAGGGTCGTGGCTACACCTTC. This sequence encodes CASSITLSQGRGYTF. The chain carries TRBV19 and TRBJ1-2; TRBD1 is a possible D gene (5 bases). Germline CDR1 and CDR2: LNHDA and SQIVND (reference sequence). The ends were cut back, 2 bases at V and 7 bases at J, with 17 bases in the middle. The CDR3 is 15 residues long. Full variable domain (missing parts from reference TRBV19 and TRBJ1-2): DGGITQSPKYLFRKEGQNVTLSCEQNLNHDAMYWYRQDPGQGLRLIYYSQIVNDFQKGDIAEGYSVSREKKESFPLTVTSAQKNPTAFYLCASSITLSQGRGYTFGSGTRLTVV.

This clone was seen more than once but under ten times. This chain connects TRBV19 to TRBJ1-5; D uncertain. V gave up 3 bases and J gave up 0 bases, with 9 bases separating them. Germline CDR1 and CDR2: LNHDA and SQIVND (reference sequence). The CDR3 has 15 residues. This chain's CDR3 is CASSIEPYSNQPQHF. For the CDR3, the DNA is TGTGCCAGTAGTATTGAGCCGTATAGCAATCAGCCCCAGCATTTT.

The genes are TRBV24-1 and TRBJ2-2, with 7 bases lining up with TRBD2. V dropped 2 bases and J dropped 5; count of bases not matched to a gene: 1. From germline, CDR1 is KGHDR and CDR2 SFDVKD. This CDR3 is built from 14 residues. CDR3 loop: CATSDWRGTGELFF. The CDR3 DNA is TGTGCCACCAGTGATTGGCGGGGGACCGGGGAGCTGTTTTTT.

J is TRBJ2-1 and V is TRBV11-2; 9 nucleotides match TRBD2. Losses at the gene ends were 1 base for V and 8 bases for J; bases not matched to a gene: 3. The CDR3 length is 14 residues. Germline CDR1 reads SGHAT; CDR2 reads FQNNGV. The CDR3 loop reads CASSLVAGVDEQFF. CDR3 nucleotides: TGTGCCAGCAGCTTAGTAGCGGGAGTCGATGAGCAGTTCTTC.

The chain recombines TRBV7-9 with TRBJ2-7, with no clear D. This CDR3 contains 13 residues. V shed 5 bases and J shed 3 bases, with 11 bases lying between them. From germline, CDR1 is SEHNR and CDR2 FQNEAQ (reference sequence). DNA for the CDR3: TGTGCCAGCAGCCCCCGGGTTGGCTACGAGCAGTACTTC. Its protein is CASSPRVGYEQYF.

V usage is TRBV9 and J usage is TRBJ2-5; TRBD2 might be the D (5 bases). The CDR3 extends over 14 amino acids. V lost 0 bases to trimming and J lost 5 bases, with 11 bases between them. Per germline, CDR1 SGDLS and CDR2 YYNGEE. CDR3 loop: CASSVGAEVETQYF. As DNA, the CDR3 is TGTGCCAGCAGCGTAGGCGCGGAGGTGGAGACCCAGTACTTC.

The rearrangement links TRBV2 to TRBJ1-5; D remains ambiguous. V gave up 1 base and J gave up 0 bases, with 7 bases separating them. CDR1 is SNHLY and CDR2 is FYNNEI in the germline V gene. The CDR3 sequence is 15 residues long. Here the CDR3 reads CASSEDMASNQPQHF. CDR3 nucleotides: TGTGCCAGCAGTGAAGATATGGCTAGCAATCAGCCCCAGCATTTT.

This CDR3 is CASSQAGQVGTQYF. DNA of the CDR3: TGTGCCAGCAGCCAAGCGGGACAAGTCGGGACCCAGTACTTC. The chain is built from TRBV3-1 (or the pseudogene TRBV3-2) and TRBJ2-5; D possibly corresponds to TRBD1 (6 bases). The CDR3 runs 14 residues. The V gene lost 1 base and the J gene lost 7 bases, with 13 bases spanning the gap. From germline, CDR1 is LGHDT and CDR2 YNNKEL (reference sequence).

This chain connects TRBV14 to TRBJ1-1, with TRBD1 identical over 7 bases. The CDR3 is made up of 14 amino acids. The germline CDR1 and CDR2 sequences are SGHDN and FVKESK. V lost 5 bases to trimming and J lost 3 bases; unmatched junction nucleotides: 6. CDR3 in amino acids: CASSILDRDTEAFF. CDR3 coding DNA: TGTGCCAGCAGCATTCTAGACAGGGACACTGAAGCTTTCTTT.

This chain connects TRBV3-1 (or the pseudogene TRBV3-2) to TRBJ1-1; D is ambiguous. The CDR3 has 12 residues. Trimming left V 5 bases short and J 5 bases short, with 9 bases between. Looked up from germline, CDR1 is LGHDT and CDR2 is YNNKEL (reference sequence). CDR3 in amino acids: CASSSPGTEAFF. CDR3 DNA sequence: TGTGCCAGCAGCTCCCCGGGGACTGAAGCTTTCTTT.

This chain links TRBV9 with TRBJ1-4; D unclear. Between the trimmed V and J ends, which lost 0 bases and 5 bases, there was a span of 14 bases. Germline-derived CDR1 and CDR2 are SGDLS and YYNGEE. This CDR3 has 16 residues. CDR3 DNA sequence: TGTGCCAGCAGCGTAGTCATGCGGGTCCTAAATGAAAAACTGTTTTTT. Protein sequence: CASSVVMRVLNEKLFF.